Following are 27 T cell receptor beta chains from one sample sequenced in a study of human T cells and chemical hapten exposure. Time point here: patch test 1, 2 weeks after DPC sensitization. Treatment: therapeutic diphenylcyclopropenone sensitization with weekly scalp DPC. TCRdb re-analysed the RACE reads in MiXCR, keeping a single row per CDR3 protein. The table lists about 100,000 distinct CDR3 sequences, approximately 9.9% of them singletons. The input for sequencing was whole blood, taken in connection with sensitization to the hapten diphenylcyclopropenone (DPC). These TCRs come from a woman aged 40 to 50 with alopecia areata. Some clones in this sample may be carry-over from other donors' samples.

Many counts were recorded for this clonotype. V gene TRBV6-1 combines with J gene TRBJ2-1; 11 nucleotides agree with TRBD2. The CDR3 has 15 residues. V shed 2 bases, J shed 8 bases, and the junction held 5 bases outside the gene matches. The germline CDR1 and CDR2 sequences are MNHNS and SASEGT. The DNA for the CDR3 is TGTGCCAGCAGTGAATCCGGGACTAGCGGCGATGAGCAGTTCTTC. Translation gives CASSESGTSGDEQFF.

This clonotype was picked up a small number of times. The V gene is TRBV6-5, the J gene TRBJ1-2; no clear D gene. Per the germline V gene, CDR1 is MNHEY and CDR2 is SVGAGI. There are 13 residues in the CDR3. Between the trimmed V and J ends, which lost 0 bases and 5 bases, there was a span of 7 bases. The chain's CDR3 is CASSYSRQYGYTF. The CDR3 DNA is TGTGCCAGCAGTTACTCGCGGCAATATGGCTACACCTTC.

The sample holds many counts of this clonotype. The chain joins TRBV4-3 to TRBJ1-2, with D maybe TRBD1 (6 bases). V lost 2 bases to trimming and J lost 2 bases, with 9 bases between them. CDR3 length: 14 residues. The germline V gene encodes CDR1 LGHNA and CDR2 YSLEER. CDR3 sequence reads: CASSQHTGNYGYTF. The CDR3 bases are TGCGCCAGCAGCCAACATACAGGGAACTATGGCTACACCTTC.

In this sample, this clonotype turned up many times. The V gene is TRBV3-1, the J gene TRBJ2-5, with 10 bases identical to TRBD2. Unmatched junction bases numbered 6, after V lost 7 bases and J lost 10 bases. Germline assignment: CDR1 LGHDT and CDR2 YNNKEL (reference sequence). The CDR3 loop spans 12 amino acids. CDR3 loop: CASTLAGASQYF. Written as DNA, the CDR3 is TGTGCCAGCACCCTAGCGGGAGCGAGCCAGTACTTC.

There are a few counts of this clonotype. The rearrangement joins TRBV7-9 to TRBJ2-7; 9 bases map to TRBD1. The V gene end was trimmed by 0 bases and the J gene end by 3 bases; junction bases not matched to a gene: 3. Germline V gene lookup returns CDR1 SEHNR and CDR2 FQNEAQ (reference sequence). This CDR3 spans 15 amino acids. CDR3 in amino acids: CASSLAQGAFYEQYF. For the CDR3, the DNA is TGTGCCAGCAGCTTAGCACAGGGGGCTTTCTACGAGCAGTACTTC.

In this sample, this clonotype turned up many times. The chain carries TRBV6-5 and TRBJ1-4, with 7 bases fitting TRBD1. Germline V CDR1 and CDR2: MNHEY, SVGAGI. The CDR3 extends over 13 amino acids. V gave up 0 bases and J gave up 11 bases; unmatched junction bases: 3. The DNA of the CDR3 is TGTGCCAGCAGTTACTCGACCAGGGGGAAACTGTTTTTT. This sequence encodes CASSYSTRGKLFF.

This clonotype was seen at least ten times. CDR3 DNA sequence: TGTGCCAGCAGCCTGTCACATGTGAACACTGAAGCTTTCTTT. This encodes CASSLSHVNTEAFF. The V call is TRBV9, the J call TRBJ1-1; D is ambiguous. V lost 4 bases and J 0 bases, leaving 10 bases between the germline ends. This CDR3 has 14 amino acids. Germline CDR1 SGDLS, CDR2 YYNGEE.

This clonotype was detected ten times or more. The V and J genes are TRBV11-2 and TRBJ2-5; D unresolved. Per germline, CDR1 SGHAT and CDR2 FQNNGV. CDR3 length equals 13 residues. V was clipped by 3 bases and J by 2 bases, with 7 bases between them. This chain's CDR3 is CASSFRRQETQYF. CDR3 DNA: TGTGCCAGCAGCTTCAGACGGCAAGAGACCCAGTACTTC.

This clonotype came up a few times. This chain links TRBV12-3 or TRBV12-4 with TRBJ1-2; TRBD1 matches 8 bases. This CDR3 is built from 15 residues. The trim removed 6 bases at V and 4 bases at J, leaving 10 bases unmatched. The CDR3 DNA follows: TGTGCCAGCAGCAATACAGGGGGAGGGTTCTATGGCTACACCTTC. It translates to CASSNTGGGFYGYTF.

This clonotype was detected ten times or more. The V call is TRBV12-3 or TRBV12-4, the J call TRBJ2-3; D tentatively reads TRBD1 or TRBD2 (5 bases each). Trimming removed 7 bases at V and 6 bases at J, with 14 bases between. The CDR3 runs 13 residues. The CDR3: CASNGHGADTQYF. CDR3 in DNA: TGTGCCAGCAATGGACACGGGGCGGATACGCAGTATTTT.

This clonotype appeared a few times. At one of its ends the junction is not consistent with the germline gene, which may arise from a read error. V usage is TRBV7-9 and J usage is TRBJ1-3; possibly TRBD1 for D (6 bases). Per germline, CDR1 SEHNR and CDR2 FQNEAQ (reference sequence). This CDR3 has 13 residues. CDR3 in DNA: TGTGCCAGCAGGACAGGCTCTGAAAACACCATATATTTT. It yields the protein CASRTGSENTIYF.

The table lists this clonotype with a few counts. The chain carries TRBV19 and TRBJ2-2; possibly TRBD2 for D (7 bases). V lost 10 bases and J 4 bases, leaving 22 bases between the germline ends. The CDR3 loop spans 16 amino acids. Germline lookup yields CDR1 LNHDA and CDR2 SQIVND (reference sequence). The CDR3 here is CATFRGATTGTGELFF. CDR3 nucleotide sequence: TGTGCCACCTTCCGGGGGGCCACCACCGGCACCGGGGAGCTGTTTTTT.

This chain connects TRBV7-6 to TRBJ2-7; D gene unclear. The V and J ends lost 1 base and 3 bases respectively, with 10 bases between them. Germline V gene lookup returns CDR1 SGHVS and CDR2 FNYEAQ. The CDR3 extends over 14 amino acids. CDR3 coding DNA: TGTGCCAGCAGCTTAGTTGACCGAGACTACGAGCAGTACTTC. Residues: CASSLVDRDYEQYF.

Only a few counts were recorded for this clonotype. The CDR3 region is CASSYSIGGPPSTEAFF. The CDR3 DNA sequence: TGTGCCAGCAGTTACTCGATTGGGGGGCCCCCGAGCACTGAAGCTTTCTTT. The rearrangement joins TRBV6-5 to TRBJ1-1; possible D gene TRBD1, 6 bases. The CDR3 sequence is 17 residues long. V shed 0 bases and J shed 4 bases, with 18 bases lying between them. CDR1 MNHEY and CDR2 SVGAGI come from the germline V gene.

Here the CDR3 DNA reads TGTGCCAGCAGCAACGACCGCACCCTGTTGTTGGGCTACACCTTC. Residues: CASSNDRTLLLGYTF. V gene TRBV7-2 combines with J gene TRBJ1-2; D unclear. V was pared by 5 bases and J by 8 bases, with 21 bases between. Germline CDR1 reads SGHTA; CDR2 reads FQGNSA. This CDR3 comprises 15 residues.

In its sample, this clonotype was seen many times. This chain joins TRBV5-4 and TRBJ2-7; TRBD2 matches at 14 bases. Germline V gene lookup returns CDR1 SGHNT and CDR2 YYREEE (reference sequence). The CDR3 consists of 16 residues. V was clipped by 4 bases and J by 2 bases; unmatched bases: 5. CDR3 residues: CASSPGLAGGPYEQYF. DNA for the CDR3: TGTGCCAGCAGCCCTGGACTAGCGGGGGGACCCTACGAGCAGTACTTC. The full variable domain, with the rest looked up from reference TRBV5-4 and TRBJ2-7, is ETGVTQSPTHLIKTRGQQVTLRCSSQSGHNTVSWYQQALGQGPQFIFQYYREEENGRGNFPPRFSGLQFPNYSSELNVNALELDDSALYLCASSPGLAGGPYEQYFGPGTRLTVT.

This clonotype was recorded many times. The gene calls are TRBV7-9 and TRBJ1-4; no clear D gene. Per the germline V gene, CDR1 is SEHNR and CDR2 is FQNEAQ (reference sequence). Trimming removed 3 bases at V and 8 bases at J, with 13 bases between. The CDR3 loop spans 14 amino acids. The CDR3: CASSFSRRGEKLFF. The CDR3, as DNA: TGTGCCAGCAGCTTTAGCCGGCGAGGGGAAAAACTGTTTTTT.

This clonotype occurred many times. This chain links TRBV6-2 or TRBV6-3 with TRBJ2-1; D remains unclear. The germline CDR1 and CDR2 sequences are MNHEY and SVGEGT. Deletions cut 6 bases from V and 10 bases from J, with 10 bases between. The CDR3 loop spans 11 amino acids. The CDR3 region has the DNA TGTGCCAGCAGCCCTTATCAGGAGCAGTTCTTC. Its protein product is CASSPYQEQFF.

This clonotype has just a few counts. The chain has TRBV20-1 and TRBJ2-2, with 8 bases matching TRBD2. V shed 6 bases, J shed 4 bases, and the junction held 10 bases outside the gene matches. The germline V gene encodes CDR1 DFQATT and CDR2 SNEGSKA (reference sequence). The CDR3 is 15 residues long. The CDR3 region has the DNA TGCAGTGCCAAGGGGCTAGCGGGTTCCACCGGGGAGCTGTTTTTT. This encodes CSAKGLAGSTGELFF.

This clonotype was counted at least ten times. The chain links TRBV12-3 or TRBV12-4 to TRBJ2-2; D might be TRBD2 (6 bases). The CDR3 is 15 amino acids. Between the trimmed V and J ends, which lost 3 bases and 5 bases, there was a span of 13 bases. The CDR3 DNA reads as TGTGCCAGCAGTTTCCTTCTAGGGAGGACCGGGGAGCTGTTTTTT. As protein: CASSFLLGRTGELFF.

This chain joins TRBV2 and TRBJ1-2; D is unresolved. Trimming removed 0 bases at V and 8 bases at J, with 13 bases between. This CDR3 contains 14 residues. Germline values: CDR1 SNHLY, CDR2 FYNNEI. The CDR3 DNA follows: TGTGCCAGCAGTGAAGCGCTTCGAGGGTACGGCTACACCTTC. Translating gives CASSEALRGYGYTF.

This clonotype was counted at least ten times. V and J are TRBV12-3 or TRBV12-4 and TRBJ2-3, with D uncertain. This CDR3 spans 13 amino acids. The ends were cut back, 6 bases at V and 0 bases at J, with 7 bases in the middle. The CDR3 sequence: CASSKDSTDTQYF. CDR3 DNA sequence: TGTGCCAGCAGCAAGGACAGCACAGATACGCAGTATTTT.

This clonotype appeared many times. CDR3 protein: CASNSGRATGNTIYF. In DNA form, the CDR3 reads TGTGCCAGCAATTCGGGTAGGGCCACTGGAAACACCATATATTTT. The V and J genes are TRBV6-5 and TRBJ1-3; D ambiguous. There are 15 residues in the CDR3. Trimming took 7 bases from V and 2 from J, leaving 15 bases between them. Germline V gene sequence: CDR1 MNHEY, CDR2 SVGAGI.

This clonotype was recorded a few times. J is TRBJ2-1 and V is TRBV4-2; D remains ambiguous. CDR1 is LGHNA, CDR2 YNFKEQ, per germline. This CDR3 has 17 amino acids. V was shortened by 0 bases and J by 0 bases, with 12 bases between the two germline ends. The CDR3 bases are TGTGCCAGCAGCCAAGACCCACCCGCCCGCTCCTACAATGAGCAGTTCTTC. Its translation: CASSQDPPARSYNEQFF.

A word on this clonotype: This may stem from a read error, because a much larger clone lies one nucleotide away. This chain connects TRBV7-2 to TRBJ2-7; 9 bases are a match to TRBD2. The V segment lost 3 bases and the J segment 6 bases; nucleotides outside the gene matches: 6. Germline lookup yields CDR1 SGHTA and CDR2 FQGNSA. The CDR3 is made up of 14 amino acids. CDR3 DNA sequence: TGTGCCAGCAGCTTGGGGACTAGCTGGACCGAGCAGTACTTC. Protein product: CASSLGTSWTEQYF.

This clonotype was counted ten times or more. The rearrangement uses TRBV11-1 and TRBJ2-1; D is possibly TRBD2 (5 bases). Germline values: CDR1 SGHAT, CDR2 FQDESV (reference sequence). The CDR3 loop spans 12 amino acids. V was cut by 3 bases and J by 8 bases, with 8 bases left in between. Written as DNA, the CDR3 is TGTGCCAGCAGCTTTGAGGGTCATGAGCAGTTCTTC. This sequence encodes CASSFEGHEQFF.

This clonotype was counted at least ten times. The chain couples TRBV9 to TRBJ2-3, with D unclear. The CDR3 is made up of 15 amino acids. Looked up from germline, CDR1 is SGDLS and CDR2 is YYNGEE. Trimming took 2 bases from V and 0 from J, leaving 10 bases between them. The CDR3 loop reads CASSVTEISTDTQYF. CDR3 nucleotides: TGTGCCAGCAGCGTGACGGAGATTAGCACAGATACGCAGTATTTT.